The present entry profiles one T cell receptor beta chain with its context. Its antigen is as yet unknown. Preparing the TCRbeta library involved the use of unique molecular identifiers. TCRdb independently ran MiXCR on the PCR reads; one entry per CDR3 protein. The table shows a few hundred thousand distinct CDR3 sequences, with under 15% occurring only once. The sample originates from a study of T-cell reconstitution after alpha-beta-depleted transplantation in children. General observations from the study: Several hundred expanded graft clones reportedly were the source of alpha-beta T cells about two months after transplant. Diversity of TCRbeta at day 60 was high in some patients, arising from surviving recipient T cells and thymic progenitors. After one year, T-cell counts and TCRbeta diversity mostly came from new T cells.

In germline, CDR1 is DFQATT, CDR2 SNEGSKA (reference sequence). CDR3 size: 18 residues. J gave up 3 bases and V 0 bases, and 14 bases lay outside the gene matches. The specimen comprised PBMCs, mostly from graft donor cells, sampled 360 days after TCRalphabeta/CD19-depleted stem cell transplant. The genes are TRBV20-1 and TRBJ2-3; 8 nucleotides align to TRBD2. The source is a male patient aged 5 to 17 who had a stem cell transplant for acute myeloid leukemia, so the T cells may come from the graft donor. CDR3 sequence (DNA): TGCAGTGCTAGAGATCCCTGGGGCGGGAGGACTTGGACAGATACGCAGTATTTT. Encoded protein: CSARDPWGGRTWTDTQYF.